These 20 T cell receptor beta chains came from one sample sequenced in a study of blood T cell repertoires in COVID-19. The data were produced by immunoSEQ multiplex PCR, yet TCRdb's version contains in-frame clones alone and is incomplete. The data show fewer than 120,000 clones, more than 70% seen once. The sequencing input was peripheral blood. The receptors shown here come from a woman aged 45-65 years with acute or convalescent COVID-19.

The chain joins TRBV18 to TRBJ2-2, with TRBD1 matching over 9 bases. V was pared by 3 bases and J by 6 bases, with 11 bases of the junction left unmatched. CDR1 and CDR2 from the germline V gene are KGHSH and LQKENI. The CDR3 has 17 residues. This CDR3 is CASSPRPGQGFPGELFF. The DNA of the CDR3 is TGTGCCAGCTCACCGCGACCTGGACAGGGGTTCCCCGGGGAGCTGTTTTTT.

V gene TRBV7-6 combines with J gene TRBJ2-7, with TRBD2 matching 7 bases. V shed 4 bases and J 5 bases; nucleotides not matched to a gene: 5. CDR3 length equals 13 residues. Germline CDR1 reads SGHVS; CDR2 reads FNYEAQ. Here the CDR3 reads CASSSPTSNEQYF. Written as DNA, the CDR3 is TGTGCCAGCAGCTCCCCGACTAGCAACGAGCAGTACTTC.

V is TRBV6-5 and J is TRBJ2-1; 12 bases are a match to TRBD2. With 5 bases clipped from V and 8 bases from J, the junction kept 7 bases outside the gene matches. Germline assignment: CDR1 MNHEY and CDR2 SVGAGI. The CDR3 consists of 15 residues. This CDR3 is CASSTSSGRGDEQFF. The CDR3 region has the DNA TGTGCCAGCAGTACCTCTAGCGGGAGGGGAGATGAGCAGTTCTTC.

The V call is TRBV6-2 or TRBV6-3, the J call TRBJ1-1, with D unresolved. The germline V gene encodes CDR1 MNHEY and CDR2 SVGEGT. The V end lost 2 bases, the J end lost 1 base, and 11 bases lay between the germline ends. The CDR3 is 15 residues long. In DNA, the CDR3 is TGTGCCAGCAGTTACCGAGGGCGGGGGAACACTGAAGCTTTCTTT. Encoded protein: CASSYRGRGNTEAFF.

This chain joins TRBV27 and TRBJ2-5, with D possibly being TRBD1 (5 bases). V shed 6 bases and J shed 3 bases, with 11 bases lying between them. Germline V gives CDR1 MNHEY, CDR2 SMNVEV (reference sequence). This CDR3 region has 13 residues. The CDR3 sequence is CASSSTREETQYF. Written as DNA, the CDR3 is TGTGCCAGCAGCTCGACCAGGGAAGAGACCCAGTACTTC.

CDR3 nucleotides: TGTGCCAGCAGCCAAGTTCCGGGGGAGGACACCGGGGAGCTGTTTTTT. It yields the protein CASSQVPGEDTGELFF. This chain uses TRBV4-2 with TRBJ2-2, with a tentative D call TRBD2 (6 bases). The CDR3 extends over 16 amino acids. CDR1 is LGHNA, CDR2 YNFKEQ, per germline. The V end was cut by 1 base, the J end by 3 bases, with 12 bases between.

The CDR3 here is CATSRGFDRVGNQPQHF. The DNA of the CDR3 is TGTGCCACCAGCAGAGGGTTTGACAGGGTGGGCAATCAGCCCCAGCATTTT. The chain combines TRBV15 with TRBJ1-5, with 7 nucleotides matching TRBD1. Trimming at V came to 1 base and at J to 2 bases, leaving 8 bases not matched to a gene. Germline V CDR1 and CDR2: LNHNV, YYDKDF (reference sequence). The CDR3 spans 17 residues.

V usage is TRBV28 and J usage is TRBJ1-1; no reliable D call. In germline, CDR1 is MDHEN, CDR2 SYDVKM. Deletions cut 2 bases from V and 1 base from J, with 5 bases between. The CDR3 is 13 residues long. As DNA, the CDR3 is TGTGCCAGCAGTTTACCAGGGAACACTGAAGCTTTCTTT. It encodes CASSLPGNTEAFF. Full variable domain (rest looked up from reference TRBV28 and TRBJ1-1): DVKVTQSSRYLVKRTGEKVFLECVQDMDHENMFWYRQDPGLGLRLIYFSYDVKMKEKGDIPEGYSVSREKKERFSLILESASTNQTSMYLCASSLPGNTEAFFGQGTRLTVV.

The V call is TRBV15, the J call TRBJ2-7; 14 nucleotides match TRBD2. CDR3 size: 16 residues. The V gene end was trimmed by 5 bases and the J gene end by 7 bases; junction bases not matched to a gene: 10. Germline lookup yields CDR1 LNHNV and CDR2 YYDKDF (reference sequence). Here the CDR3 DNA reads TGTGCCACCAGCGGTGAGGGGGGACTAGCGGGAGAAGAGCAGTACTTC. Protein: CATSGEGGLAGEEQYF.

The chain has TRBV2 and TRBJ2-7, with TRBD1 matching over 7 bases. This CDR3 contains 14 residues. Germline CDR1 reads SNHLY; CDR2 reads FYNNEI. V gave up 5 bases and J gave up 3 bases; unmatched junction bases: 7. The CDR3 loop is CASSKDRADYEQYF. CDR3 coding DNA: TGTGCCAGCAGTAAAGACAGGGCAGACTACGAGCAGTACTTC.

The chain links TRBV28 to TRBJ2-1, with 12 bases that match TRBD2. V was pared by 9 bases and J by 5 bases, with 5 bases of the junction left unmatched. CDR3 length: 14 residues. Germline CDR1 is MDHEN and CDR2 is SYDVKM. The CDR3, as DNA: TGTGCCAGTGAAACTAGCGGGAGGAACAATGAGCAGTTCTTC. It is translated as CASETSGRNNEQFF.

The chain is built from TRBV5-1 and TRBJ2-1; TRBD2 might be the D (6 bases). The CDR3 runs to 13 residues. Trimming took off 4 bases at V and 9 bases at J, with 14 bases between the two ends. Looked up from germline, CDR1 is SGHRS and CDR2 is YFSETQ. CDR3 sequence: CASSEEGAGEQFF. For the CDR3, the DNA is TGCGCCAGCAGCGAGGAGGGAGCGGGTGAGCAGTTCTTC. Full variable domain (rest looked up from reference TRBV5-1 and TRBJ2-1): KAGVTQTPRYLIKTRGQQVTLSCSPISGHRSVSWYQQTPGQGLQFLFEYFSETQRNKGNFPGRFSGRQFSNSRSEMNVSTLELGDSALYLCASSEEGAGEQFFGPGTRLTVL.

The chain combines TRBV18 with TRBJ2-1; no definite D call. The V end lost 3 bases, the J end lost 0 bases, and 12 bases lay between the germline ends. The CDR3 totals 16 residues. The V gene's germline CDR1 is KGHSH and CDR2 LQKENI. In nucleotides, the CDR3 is TGTGCCAGCTCACCGGTTCAATCTAGCTCCTACAATGAGCAGTTCTTC. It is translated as CASSPVQSSSYNEQFF.

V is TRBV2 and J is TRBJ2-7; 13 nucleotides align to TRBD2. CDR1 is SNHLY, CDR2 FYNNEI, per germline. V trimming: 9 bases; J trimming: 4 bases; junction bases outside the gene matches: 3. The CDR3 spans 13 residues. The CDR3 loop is CASGLAGDYEQYF. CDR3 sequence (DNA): TGTGCCAGTGGACTAGCGGGAGATTACGAGCAGTACTTC.

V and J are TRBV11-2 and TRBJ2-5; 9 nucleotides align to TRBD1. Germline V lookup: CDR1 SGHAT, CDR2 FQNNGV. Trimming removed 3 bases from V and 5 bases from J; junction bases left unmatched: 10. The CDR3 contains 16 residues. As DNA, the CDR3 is TGTGCCAGCAGCTTGTTTTCGGGACAGGGCGATGAGACCCAGTACTTC. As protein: CASSLFSGQGDETQYF.

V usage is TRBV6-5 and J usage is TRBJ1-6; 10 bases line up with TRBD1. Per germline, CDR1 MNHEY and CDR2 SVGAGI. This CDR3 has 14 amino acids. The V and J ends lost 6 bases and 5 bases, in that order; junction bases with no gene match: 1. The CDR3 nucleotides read TGTGCCAGCAGGGGGACAGGGGATAATTCACCCCTCCACTTT. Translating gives CASRGTGDNSPLHF.

CDR3 bases: TGTGCCAGCAGTTCGCCCGGGAGGACCGGGGAGCTGTTTTTT. Protein product: CASSSPGRTGELFF. The chain recombines TRBV6-2 or TRBV6-3 with TRBJ2-2; 7 bases agree with TRBD2. The CDR3 consists of 14 residues. V dropped 4 bases and J dropped 5; count of bases not matched to a gene: 4. Per the germline V gene, CDR1 is MNHEY and CDR2 is SVGEGT.

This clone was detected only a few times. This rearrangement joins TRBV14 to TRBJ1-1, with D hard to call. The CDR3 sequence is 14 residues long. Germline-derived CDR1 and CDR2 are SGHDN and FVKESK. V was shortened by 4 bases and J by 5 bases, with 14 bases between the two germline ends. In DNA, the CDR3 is TGTGCCAGCAGCCCGAGTGTCGGAGGTACTGAAGCTTTCTTT. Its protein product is CASSPSVGGTEAFF. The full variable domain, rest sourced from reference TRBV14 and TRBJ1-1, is EAGVTQFPSHSVIEKGQTVTLRCDPISGHDNLYWYRRVMGKEIKFLLHFVKESKQDESGMPNNRFLAERTGGTYSTLKVQPAELEDSGVYFCASSPSVGGTEAFFGQGTRLTVV.

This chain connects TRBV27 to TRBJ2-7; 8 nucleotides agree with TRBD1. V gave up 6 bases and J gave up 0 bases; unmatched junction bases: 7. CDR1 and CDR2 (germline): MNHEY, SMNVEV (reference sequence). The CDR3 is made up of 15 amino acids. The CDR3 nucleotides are TGTGCCAGCAGCCCTACAGGGGGTGCCTCCTACGAGCAGTACTTC. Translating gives CASSPTGGASYEQYF.

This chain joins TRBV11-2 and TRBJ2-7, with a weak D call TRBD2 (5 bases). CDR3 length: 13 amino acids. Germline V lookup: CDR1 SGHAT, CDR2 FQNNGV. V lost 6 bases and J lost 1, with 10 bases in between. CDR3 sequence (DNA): TGTGCCAGCAGTCTTACTAGATCCTACGAGCAGTACTTC. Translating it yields CASSLTRSYEQYF. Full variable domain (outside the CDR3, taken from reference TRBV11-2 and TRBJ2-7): EAGVAQSPRYKIIEKRQSVAFWCNPISGHATLYWYQQILGQGPKLLIQFQNNGVVDDSQLPKDRFSAERLKGVDSTLKIQPAKLEDSAVYLCASSLTRSYEQYFGPGTRLTVT.